This T cell receptor beta chain derives from a study of T cells in Graves' hyperthyroidism and ophthalmopathy. This CDR3 has 13 residues. V lost 5 bases and J lost 4; bases outside the gene matches: 5. RNA transcripts gave rise to amplified TCR beta CDR3 regions. The HTBI primer set drove a first-round RT-PCR of the TCR CDR3. TCRdb independently ran MiXCR on the multiplex PCR reads; one entry per CDR3 protein. Found here are about half a million distinct CDR3 sequences, approximately 23% of them singletons; the top ten hold 45% to 55%. The sequencing sample was made of blood. This receptor was identified in a woman in her 70s with Graves' ophthalmopathy. V and J are TRBV12-3 or TRBV12-4 and TRBJ2-7; 7 positions agree with TRBD1. CDR3: CASSRDRRYEQYF. Here the CDR3 DNA reads TGTGCCAGCAGTCGGGACAGACGTTACGAGCAGTACTTC.